In its sample, the clone carrying this T cell receptor (beta chain) was seen a few times. The antigen is unknown. TCR beta CDR3 was sequenced at survey depth on immunoSEQ. Clones were sequenced by immunoSEQ multiplex PCR, and TCRdb holds only the in-frame ones, with some missing. The sample consists of several thousand clones, less than 75% of them appearing once. This specimen belongs to a study of CD8 T cell repertoires and HIV-1 epitope variants. Study in general: T cells were stimulated with Twenty-five Gag and Nef peptides separately. An uncultured baseline aliquot held 1M T cells. Tested: three Gag epitope families, Nef HW9 and YT9.

V lost 8 bases, J lost 0 bases, and 10 bases lay in between. CDR3 length equals 12 residues. The germline gives CDR1 GTSNPN, CDR2 SVGIG (reference sequence). The TCR was taken from a male donor with HIV. J is TRBJ1-1 and V is TRBV30; no clear D. The sequencing sample was made of cultured CD8+ T cells derived from PBMCs. The CDR3 nucleotides read TGTGCCCAACTAGTCATGAACACTGAAGCTTTCTTT. Amino acid sequence: CAQLVMNTEAFF.